This is a list of T cell receptor beta chains from one sample in a study of identical twins. TCRdb re-analysed the 5' RACE reads in MiXCR, keeping a single row per CDR3 protein. Altogether 500,000 or so distinct CDR3 sequences are present, approximately 14% being singletons, with the ten largest covering approximately 0.98%. This same sample was also taken into another study, of yellow fever vaccine responses in identical twins.

Sequencing was done on a sample of CD4+ T cells sorted from blood. The receptor source for this set is a woman under 30 in good health. Each CDR3 is given with its conserved first and last residue. D genes are given only for firm matches. Clone size is not always given. Where it is, it says once, few, many or a class for expanded clones.

J gene,clone size,D gene,V gene,CDR3 DNA,CDR3 protein
TRBJ2-5,few,TRBD1,TRBV7-2,TGTGCCAGCAGCAGAGACAGGGGCGCGGAGACCCAGTACTTC,CASSRDRGAETQYF
TRBJ2-4,few,-,TRBV7-2,TGTGCCAGCAGCCGAGAAGTCAAAAACATTCAGTACTTC,CASSREVKNIQYF
TRBJ2-2,few,TRBD2,TRBV7-6,TGTGCCAGCAGCTTAGACGGGGGGACCACCGGGGAGCTGTTTTTT,CASSLDGGTTGELFF
TRBJ2-7,-,-,TRBV5-1,TGCGCCAGCAGCTCCGGAGGGCGACTCGACTACGAGCAGTACTTC,CASSSGGRLDYEQYF
TRBJ2-4,-,-,TRBV5-1,TGCGCCAGCAGCTTGGCGGGGCAGGCAGTAGCCAAAAACATTCAGTACTTC,CASSLAGQAVAKNIQYF
TRBJ2-2,few,-,TRBV28,TGTGCCAGCACCGTCCCGGATGTTATAGGAACCGGGGAGCTGTTTTTT,CASTVPDVIGTGELFF
TRBJ2-7,few,-,TRBV21-1,TGTGCCAGCAGCAAAGTCGGCGGCAGGGGCCACGAGCAGTACTTC,CASSKVGGRGHEQYF
TRBJ2-3,-,-,TRBV7-2,TGTGCCAGCAGCTTACTAGCCCCGCGCCCAGATACGCAGTATTTT,CASSLLAPRPDTQYF
TRBJ2-7,few,-,TRBV5-6,TGTGCCAGCAGCTTTCTACAGGCGGCGCCGATTACAAGAACCTACGAGCAGTACTTC,CASSFLQAAPITRTYEQYF
TRBJ1-2,few,-,TRBV12-3/TRBV12-4,TGTGCCAGCAGTTTATCAGGGACCCGTTCAAACTATGGCTACACCTTC,CASSLSGTRSNYGYTF
TRBJ1-2,few,TRBD1,TRBV12-3/TRBV12-4,TGTGCCAGCAGTCCCGGGACAGGGTTTGGCTACACCTTC,CASSPGTGFGYTF
TRBJ1-1,-,TRBD1,TRBV18,TGTGCCAGCTCATCTGGGACAGGGAACGCTGAAGCTTTCTTT,CASSSGTGNAEAFF
TRBJ2-5,few,TRBD1,TRBV19,TGTGCCAGCGCAAAGGGACAGGGGGCGATTTGGCAAGAGACCCAGTACTTC,CASAKGQGAIWQETQYF
TRBJ2-6,-,-,TRBV28,TGTGCCAGCAGTTCACAGGGATGGGGAGCCGGGGCCAACGTCCTGACTTTC,CASSSQGWGAGANVLTF
TRBJ2-1,few,TRBD1,TRBV12-3/TRBV12-4,TGTGCCAGCAGAACAGCCGGGACAGGGGGCCGCGATGAGCAGTTCTTC,CASRTAGTGGRDEQFF
TRBJ2-7,few,-,TRBV20-1,TGCAGTGCCCGGGACACTCCCTACGAGCAGTACTTC,CSARDTPYEQYF
TRBJ2-7,-,-,TRBV20-1,TGCAGTGCTAGGCAACCCCCCCTCTACGAGCAGTACTTC,CSARQPPLYEQYF
TRBJ2-1,few,-,TRBV27,TGTGCCAACCACGCGGGATTCCGATTCTACAATGAGCAGTTCTTC,CANHAGFRFYNEQFF
TRBJ2-2,-,-,TRBV4-2,TGTGCCAGCAGCCAAGAAGGACCCGGGGAGCTGTTTTTT,CASSQEGPGELFF
TRBJ1-4,-,-,TRBV15,TGTGCCACCAGCAGAGATTCGTCCATTTGGGGGGAAAAACTGTTTTTT,CATSRDSSIWGEKLFF
TRBJ2-5,-,TRBD2,TRBV11-1,TGTGCCAGCAGCTCAGGTGGGACTAGCGGGAGGACACAAGAGACCCAGTACTTC,CASSSGGTSGRTQETQYF
TRBJ1-1,many,TRBD1,TRBV6-1,TGTGCCAGCAGTGAAGCGGAGGACAGGTCGGCTTTCTTT,CASSEAEDRSAFF
TRBJ1-1,few,-,TRBV7-2,TGTGCCAGCAGCCCTCCGGGTCTCCCTACTGAAGCTTTCTTT,CASSPPGLPTEAFF
TRBJ2-1,-,TRBD2,TRBV12-3/TRBV12-4,TGTGCCAGCAGTCGGGGACTACCCCAGTTCTTC,CASSRGLPQFF
TRBJ2-3,many,TRBD2,TRBV20-1,TGCAGTGCTAGAGATGATGTAGGACTAGCGTGGCATACGCAGTATTTT,CSARDDVGLAWHTQYF
TRBJ2-7,-,TRBD1,TRBV14,TGTGCCAGCAGCACTCGACAGGGCCACGAGCAGTACTTC,CASSTRQGHEQYF
TRBJ2-5,many,-,TRBV7-2,TGTGCCAGCAGCTTAGTACGGCTAGAGACCCAGTACTTC,CASSLVRLETQYF
TRBJ2-4,-,TRBD2,TRBV24-1,TGTGCCACCAGTGATCTCCCGAAGGCGGGAGGGCCATGGGCCAAAAACATTCAGTACTTC,CATSDLPKAGGPWAKNIQYF
TRBJ2-2,few,TRBD2,TRBV7-2,TGTGCCAGCAGCCCATCTCGACTAGCTCTCGTGCTGTTTTTT,CASSPSRLALVLFF
TRBJ2-4,many,-,TRBV7-9,TGTGCCAGCAGCAACAGGGTATCGGAGAACATTCAGTACTTC,CASSNRVSENIQYF
TRBJ2-1,few,-,TRBV11-3,TGTGCCAGCAGCTTAGAGTATCCAAGAGGTGAGCAGTTCTTC,CASSLEYPRGEQFF
TRBJ2-7,-,-,TRBV7-8,TGTGCCAGCAGCTCACTACAGGGCATTACCTACGAGCAGTACTTC,CASSSLQGITYEQYF
TRBJ2-1,-,-,TRBV5-1,TGCGCCAGCAGCTTAGCGGAGGGGGGGAATGAGCAGTTCTTC,CASSLAEGGNEQFF
TRBJ2-1,-,-,TRBV20-1,TGCAGTGCCCTACCTTTGTGGCGGGACAAAATTTACAATGAGCAGTTCTTC,CSALPLWRDKIYNEQFF
TRBJ2-1,many,-,TRBV20-1,TGCAGTGCTAGAGATCCACTGATCTCCTACAATGAGCAGTTCTTC,CSARDPLISYNEQFF
TRBJ2-5,many,-,TRBV12-3/TRBV12-4,TGTGCCAGCCAAGTTAGGGACGAACAGTACTTC,CASQVRDEQYF
TRBJ2-1,few,-,TRBV4-2,TGTGCCAGCAGCCATCCCGCGGTGAATGAGCAGTTCTTC,CASSHPAVNEQFF
TRBJ1-1,few,-,TRBV6-5,TGTGCCAGCAGTTACTCGATTTTTTCAGGAATCGTCACTGAAGCTTTCTTT,CASSYSIFSGIVTEAFF
TRBJ1-3,few,-,TRBV19,TGTGCCAGTAAAACAGACCCCTCTGGAAACACCATATATTTT,CASKTDPSGNTIYF
TRBJ2-1,-,TRBD2,TRBV6-2/TRBV6-3,TGTGCCAGCACCCCTAGGGGGACTAGCGGGCTCAATGAGCAGTTCTTC,CASTPRGTSGLNEQFF
TRBJ2-7,few,TRBD1,TRBV5-1,TGCGCCAGCAGCTTGGAAGGGACAGGGGTCTTGGAGCAGTACTTC,CASSLEGTGVLEQYF